This T cell receptor beta chain originates from a study of PD-1 blockade in classical Hodgkin lymphoma. General study results and limits: CD4+ TCR diversity, unlike CD8+, rose significantly by C4D1.

As to this clone: Its antigen is undetermined.

Sequencing was performed with immunoSEQ multiplex PCR; in TCRdb, only in-frame clones are kept and a portion is missing. In the table there are tens of thousands of clones, nearly 90% of which are singletons. Per germline, CDR1 SGHNT and CDR2 YENEEA. Trimming cost V 3 bases and J 2 bases, with 9 bases left between them. The CDR3 has 14 residues. Noted time point: cycle 4 day 1 (C4D1), after six to seven weeks of nivolumab. Each patient's relapse followed autologous stem cell transplantation, and brentuximab vedotin exposure varied. The rearrangement uses TRBV11-3 and TRBJ2-3, with D possibly matching TRBD1 (6 bases). This material consisted of peripheral blood mononuclear cells (PBMCs), taken before the fourth cycle of nivolumab. This TCR was sampled from a human donor with classical Hodgkin lymphoma. CDR3 amino acids: CASSLTGNTDTQYF. CDR3 DNA sequence: TGTGCCAGCAGCTTGACAGGAAACACAGATACGCAGTATTTT. The full variable domain, rest sourced from reference TRBV11-3 and TRBJ2-3, is EAGVVQSPRYKIIEKKQPVAFWCNPISGHNTLYWYLQNLGQGPELLIRYENEEAVDDSQLPKDRFSAERLKGVDSTLKIQPAELGDSAVYLCASSLTGNTDTQYFGPGTRLTVL.